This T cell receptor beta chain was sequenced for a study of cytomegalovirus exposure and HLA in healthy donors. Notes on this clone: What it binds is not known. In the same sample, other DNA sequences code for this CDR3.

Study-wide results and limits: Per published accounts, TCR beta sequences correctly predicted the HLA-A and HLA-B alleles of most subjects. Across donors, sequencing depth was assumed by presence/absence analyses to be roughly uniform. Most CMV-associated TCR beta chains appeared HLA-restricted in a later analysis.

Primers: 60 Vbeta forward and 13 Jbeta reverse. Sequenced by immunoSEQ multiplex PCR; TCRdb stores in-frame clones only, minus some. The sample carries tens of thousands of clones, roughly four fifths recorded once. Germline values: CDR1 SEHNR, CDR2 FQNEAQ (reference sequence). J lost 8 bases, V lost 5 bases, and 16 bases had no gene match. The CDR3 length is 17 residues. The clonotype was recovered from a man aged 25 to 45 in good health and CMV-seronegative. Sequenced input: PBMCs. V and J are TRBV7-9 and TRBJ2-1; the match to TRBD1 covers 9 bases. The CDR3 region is CASSLGAGQGILDEQFF. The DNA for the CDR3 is TGTGCCAGCAGCCTAGGAGCCGGACAGGGGATTTTAGATGAGCAGTTCTTC.